The clone carrying this TCR beta chain came up many times. The data were taken from a study of regulatory T cells in long-lasting Graves disease. Relying on iRepertoire HTBI primers and Arm-PCR of CDR3 regions, the team built TCR beta libraries. From the multiplex PCR reads, TCRdb called clonotypes with MiXCR, one entry per CDR3 protein. The data show 600,000 to 800,000 distinct CDR3 sequences, about 32% seen once. Time point denoted: persistent/refractory GD, antithyroid drugs over 5 years with positive TRAb. Extracted RNA from PBMCs served as the source of the TCR library. The source material was peripheral blood mononuclear cells (PBMCs), sampled when the disease was refractory, from a patient treated with antithyroid drugs. This sequence was found in a female donor with Graves disease.

CDR3 residues: CASSKGEAVYEQYF. CDR3 DNA: TGTGCCAGTAGCAAAGGCGAGGCGGTCTACGAGCAGTACTTC. V usage is TRBV19 and J usage is TRBJ2-7; D is unresolved. The V end was cut by 6 bases, the J end by 3 bases, with 15 bases between. This CDR3 comprises 14 residues. Germline V gene data show CDR1 as LNHDA and CDR2 as SQIVND (reference sequence).